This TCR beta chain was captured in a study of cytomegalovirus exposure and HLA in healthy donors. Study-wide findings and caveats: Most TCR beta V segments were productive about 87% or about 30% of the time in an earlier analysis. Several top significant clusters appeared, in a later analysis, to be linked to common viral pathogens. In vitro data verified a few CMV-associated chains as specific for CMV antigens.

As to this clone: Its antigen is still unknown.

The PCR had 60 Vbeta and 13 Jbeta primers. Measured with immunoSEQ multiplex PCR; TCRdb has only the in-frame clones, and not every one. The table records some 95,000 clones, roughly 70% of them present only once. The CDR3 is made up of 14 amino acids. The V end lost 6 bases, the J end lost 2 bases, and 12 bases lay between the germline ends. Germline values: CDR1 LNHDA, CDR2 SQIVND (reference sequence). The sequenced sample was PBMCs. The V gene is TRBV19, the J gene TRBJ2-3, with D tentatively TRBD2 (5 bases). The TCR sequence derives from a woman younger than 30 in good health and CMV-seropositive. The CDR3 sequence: CASRPGSVTDTQYF. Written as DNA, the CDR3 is TGTGCCAGTAGGCCGGGATCCGTCACAGATACGCAGTATTTT. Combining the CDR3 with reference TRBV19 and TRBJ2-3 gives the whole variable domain DGGITQSPKYLFRKEGQNVTLSCEQNLNHDAMYWYRQDPGQGLRLIYYSQIVNDFQKGDIAEGYSVSREKKESFPLTVTSAQKNPTAFYLCASRPGSVTDTQYFGPGTRLTVL.